The table lists the clone carrying this TCR beta chain with a few counts. Its antigen is as yet unknown. Template material for amplifying TCR beta CDR3 regions consisted of RNA transcripts. HTBI primers were used for first-round RT-PCR of the TCR CDR3. One entry per CDR3 protein results from TCRdb running MiXCR on the multiplex PCR reads. Of 200,000 or so distinct CDR3 sequences listed, 17% are singletons. The data stem from a study of T cells in Graves' hyperthyroidism and ophthalmopathy. Study findings and constraints: Blood also contained most expanded thyroid clonotypes above 0.001.

Cells are PBMCs isolated from roughly 9.3 ml of fresh blood. Input material: blood. This TCR was sampled from a woman in her forties or fifties with Graves' hyperthyroidism.

This CDR3 reads CASSPTGTGKNIQYF. CDR3 coding DNA: TGTGCCAGCTCCCCCACCGGGACAGGGAAAAACATTCAGTACTTC. V and J are TRBV18 and TRBJ2-4; 9 nucleotides line up with TRBD1. There are 15 residues in the CDR3. V was pared by 6 bases and J by 4 bases, with 7 bases of the junction left unmatched. Germline V gene lookup returns CDR1 KGHSH and CDR2 LQKENI.